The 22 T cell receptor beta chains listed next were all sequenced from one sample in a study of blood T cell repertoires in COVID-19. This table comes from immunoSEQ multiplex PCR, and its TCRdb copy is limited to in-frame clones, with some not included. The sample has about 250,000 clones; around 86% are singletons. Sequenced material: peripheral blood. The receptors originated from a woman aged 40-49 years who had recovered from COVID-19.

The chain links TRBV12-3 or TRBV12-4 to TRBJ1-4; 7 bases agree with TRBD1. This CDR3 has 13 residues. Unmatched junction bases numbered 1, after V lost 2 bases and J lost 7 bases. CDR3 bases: TGTGCCAGCAGTTTACAGGGGGGTGAAAAACTGTTTTTT. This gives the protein CASSLQGGEKLFF.

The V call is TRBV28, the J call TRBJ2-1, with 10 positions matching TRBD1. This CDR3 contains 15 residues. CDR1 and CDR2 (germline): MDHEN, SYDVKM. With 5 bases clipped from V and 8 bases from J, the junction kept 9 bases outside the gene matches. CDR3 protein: CASSPGTGARDEQFF. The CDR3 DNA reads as TGTGCCAGCAGTCCCGGGACAGGGGCGCGGGATGAGCAGTTCTTC.

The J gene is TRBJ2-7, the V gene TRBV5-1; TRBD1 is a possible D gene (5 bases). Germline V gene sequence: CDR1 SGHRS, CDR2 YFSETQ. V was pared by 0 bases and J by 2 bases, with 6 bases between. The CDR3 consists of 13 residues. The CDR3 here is CASSLDRTYEQYF. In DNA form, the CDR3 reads TGCGCCAGCAGCTTGGACAGGACCTACGAGCAGTACTTC.

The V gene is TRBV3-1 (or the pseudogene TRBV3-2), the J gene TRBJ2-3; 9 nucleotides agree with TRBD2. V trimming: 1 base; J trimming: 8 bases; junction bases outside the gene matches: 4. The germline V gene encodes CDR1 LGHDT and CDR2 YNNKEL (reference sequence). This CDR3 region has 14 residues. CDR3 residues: CASSQAASGTTQYF. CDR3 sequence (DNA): TGTGCCAGCAGCCAAGCGGCTAGCGGGACTACGCAGTATTTT.

The CDR3 region has the DNA TGTGCCTGGAGTTGGGACAGTTACCAAGAGACCCAGTACTTC. Its translation is CAWSWDSYQETQYF. The V and J genes are TRBV30 and TRBJ2-5; 7 bases are shared with TRBD1. This CDR3 comprises 14 residues. J gave up 0 bases and V 2 bases, and 3 bases lay outside the gene matches. Germline CDR1 is GTSNPN and CDR2 is SVGIG (reference sequence). Full variable domain (outside the CDR3, taken from reference TRBV30 and TRBJ2-5): SQTIHQWPATLVQPVGSPLSLECTVEGTSNPNLYWYRQAAGRGLQLLFYSVGIGQISSEVPQNLSASRPQDRQFILSSKKLLLSDSGFYLCAWSWDSYQETQYFGPGTRLLVL.

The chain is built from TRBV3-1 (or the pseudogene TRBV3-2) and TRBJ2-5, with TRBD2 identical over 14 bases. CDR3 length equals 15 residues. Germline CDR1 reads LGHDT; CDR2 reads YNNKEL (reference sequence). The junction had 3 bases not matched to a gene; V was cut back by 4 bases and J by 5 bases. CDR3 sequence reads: CASSLGTSGSETQYF. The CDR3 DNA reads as TGTGCCAGCAGCCTCGGGACTAGCGGGAGTGAGACCCAGTACTTC.

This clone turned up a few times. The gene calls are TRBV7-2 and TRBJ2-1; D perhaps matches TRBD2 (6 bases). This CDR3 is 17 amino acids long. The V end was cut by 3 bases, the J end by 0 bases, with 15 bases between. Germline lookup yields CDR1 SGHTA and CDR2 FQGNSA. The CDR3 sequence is CASSLAAGSSSYNEQFF. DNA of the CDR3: TGTGCCAGCAGCTTGGCGGCGGGAAGTAGCTCCTACAATGAGCAGTTCTTC.

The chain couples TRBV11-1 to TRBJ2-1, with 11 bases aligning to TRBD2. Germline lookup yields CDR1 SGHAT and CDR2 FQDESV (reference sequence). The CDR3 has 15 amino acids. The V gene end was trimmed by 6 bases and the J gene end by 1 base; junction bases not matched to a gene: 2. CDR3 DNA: TGTGCCAGCAGACTAGCGGGAGCTTCCTACAATGAGCAGTTCTTC. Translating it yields CASRLAGASYNEQFF. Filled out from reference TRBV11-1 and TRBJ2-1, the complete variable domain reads EAEVAQSPRYKITEKSQAVAFWCDPISGHATLYWYRQILGQGPELLVQFQDESVVDDSQLPKDRFSAERLKGVDSTLKIQPAELGDSAMYLCASRLAGASYNEQFFGPGTRLTVL.

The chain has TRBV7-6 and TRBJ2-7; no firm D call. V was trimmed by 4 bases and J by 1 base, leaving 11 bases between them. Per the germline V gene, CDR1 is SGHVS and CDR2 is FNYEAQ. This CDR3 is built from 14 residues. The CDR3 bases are TGTGCCAGCAGCTCCCGCGGAATTTCCTACGAGCAGTACTTC. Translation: CASSSRGISYEQYF.

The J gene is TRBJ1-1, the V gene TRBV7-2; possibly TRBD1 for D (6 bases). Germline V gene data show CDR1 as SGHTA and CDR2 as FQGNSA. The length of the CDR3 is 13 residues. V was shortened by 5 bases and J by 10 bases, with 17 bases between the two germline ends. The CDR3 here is CASSPVQGRGAFF. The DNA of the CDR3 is TGTGCCAGCAGCCCGGTACAGGGCAGGGGAGCTTTCTTT.

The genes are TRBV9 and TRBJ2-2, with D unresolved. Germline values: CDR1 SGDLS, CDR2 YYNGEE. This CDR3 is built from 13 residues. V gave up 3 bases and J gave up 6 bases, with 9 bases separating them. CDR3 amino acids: CASSASGAGELFF. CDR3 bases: TGTGCCAGCAGCGCCAGTGGAGCCGGGGAGCTGTTTTTT. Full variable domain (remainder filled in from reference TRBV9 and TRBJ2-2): DSGVTQTPKHLITATGQRVTLRCSPRSGDLSVYWYQQSLDQGLQFLIQYYNGEERAKGNILERFSAQQFPDLHSELNLSSLELGDSALYFCASSASGAGELFFGEGSRLTVL.

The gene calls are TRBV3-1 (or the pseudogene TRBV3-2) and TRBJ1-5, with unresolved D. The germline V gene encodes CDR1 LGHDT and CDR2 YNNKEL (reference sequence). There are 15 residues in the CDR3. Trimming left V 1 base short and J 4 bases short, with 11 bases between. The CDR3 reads CASSQAPGGNQPQHF. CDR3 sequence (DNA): TGTGCCAGCAGCCAAGCTCCGGGAGGGAATCAGCCCCAGCATTTT.

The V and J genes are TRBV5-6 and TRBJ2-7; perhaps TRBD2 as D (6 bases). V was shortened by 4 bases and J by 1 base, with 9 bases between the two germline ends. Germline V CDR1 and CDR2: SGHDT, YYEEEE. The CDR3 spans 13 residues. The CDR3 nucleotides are TGTGCCAGCAGCCTTCTAGCGTCCTACGAGCAGTACTTC. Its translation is CASSLLASYEQYF. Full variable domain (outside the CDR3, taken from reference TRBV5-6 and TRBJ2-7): DAGVTQSPTHLIKTRGQQVTLRCSPKSGHDTVSWYQQALGQGPQFIFQYYEEEERQRGNFPDRFSGHQFPNYSSELNVNALLLGDSALYLCASSLLASYEQYFGPGTRLTVT.

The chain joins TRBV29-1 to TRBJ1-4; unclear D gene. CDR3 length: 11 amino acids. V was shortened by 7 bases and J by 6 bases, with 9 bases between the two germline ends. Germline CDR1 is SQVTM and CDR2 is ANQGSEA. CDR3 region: CSAKRDEKLFF. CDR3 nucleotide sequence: TGCAGCGCAAAGCGGGATGAAAAACTGTTTTTT.

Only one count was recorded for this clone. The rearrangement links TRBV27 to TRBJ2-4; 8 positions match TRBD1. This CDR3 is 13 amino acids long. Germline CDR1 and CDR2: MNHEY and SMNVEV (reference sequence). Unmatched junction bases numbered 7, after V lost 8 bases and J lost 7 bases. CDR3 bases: TGTGCCAGCCAGGGGACAGGATCGAACATTCAGTACTTC. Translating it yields CASQGTGSNIQYF.

In nucleotides, the CDR3 is TGTGCCACCAGCAGGGGAGCTAACGAGGCCCAGCATTTT. Protein sequence: CATSRGANEAQHF. This chain uses TRBV15 with TRBJ1-5; no firm D call. This CDR3 has 13 amino acids. Germline V CDR1 and CDR2: LNHNV, YYDKDF (reference sequence). The V end was cut by 3 bases, the J end by 11 bases, with 14 bases between.

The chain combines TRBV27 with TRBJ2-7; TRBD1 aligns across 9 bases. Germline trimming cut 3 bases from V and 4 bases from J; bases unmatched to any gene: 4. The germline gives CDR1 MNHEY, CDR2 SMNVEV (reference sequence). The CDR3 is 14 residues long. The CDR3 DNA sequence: TGTGCCAGCAGTTTGACAGGGGGGGATTACGAGCAGTACTTC. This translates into CASSLTGGDYEQYF.

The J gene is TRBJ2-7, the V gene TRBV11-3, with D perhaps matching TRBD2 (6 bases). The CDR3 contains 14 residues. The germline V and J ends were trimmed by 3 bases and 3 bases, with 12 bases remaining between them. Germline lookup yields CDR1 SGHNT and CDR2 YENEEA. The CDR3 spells CASSFLATNYEQYF. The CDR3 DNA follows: TGTGCCAGCAGCTTTCTAGCGACTAACTACGAGCAGTACTTC. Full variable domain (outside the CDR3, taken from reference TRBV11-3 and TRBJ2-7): EAGVVQSPRYKIIEKKQPVAFWCNPISGHNTLYWYLQNLGQGPELLIRYENEEAVDDSQLPKDRFSAERLKGVDSTLKIQPAELGDSAVYLCASSFLATNYEQYFGPGTRLTVT.

CDR3 residues: CASSQGQGPNNEQFF. CDR3 sequence (DNA): TGTGCCAGCTCACAGGGACAGGGGCCCAACAATGAGCAGTTCTTC. This chain uses TRBV18 with TRBJ2-1; 10 bases are shared with TRBD1. Germline loops: CDR1 KGHSH, CDR2 LQKENI. With 4 bases clipped from V and 5 bases from J, the junction kept 5 bases outside the gene matches. This CDR3 is 15 amino acids long. The full variable domain, completed using reference TRBV18 and TRBJ2-1, is NAGVMQNPRHLVRRRGQEARLRCSPMKGHSHVYWYRQLPEEGLKFMVYLQKENIIDESGMPKERFSAEFPKEGPSILRIQQVVRGDSAAYFCASSQGQGPNNEQFFGPGTRLTVL.

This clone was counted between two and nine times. In DNA form, the CDR3 reads TGTGCCAGCAGCTTGGGGCCTCAAGAGACCCAGTACTTC. Protein sequence: CASSLGPQETQYF. The chain uses TRBV11-2 and TRBJ2-5; TRBD1 might be the D (5 bases). Germline CDR1 and CDR2: SGHAT and FQNNGV. The CDR3 is 13 amino acids. Trimming took off 3 bases at V and 2 bases at J, with 7 bases between the two ends.

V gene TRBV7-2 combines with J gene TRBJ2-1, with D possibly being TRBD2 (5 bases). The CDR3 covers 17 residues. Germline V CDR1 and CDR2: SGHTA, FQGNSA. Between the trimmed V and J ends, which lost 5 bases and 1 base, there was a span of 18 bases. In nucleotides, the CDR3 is TGTGCCAGCAGCCCGAGGACTCCCCGAGGATCCTACAATGAGCAGTTCTTC. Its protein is CASSPRTPRGSYNEQFF.

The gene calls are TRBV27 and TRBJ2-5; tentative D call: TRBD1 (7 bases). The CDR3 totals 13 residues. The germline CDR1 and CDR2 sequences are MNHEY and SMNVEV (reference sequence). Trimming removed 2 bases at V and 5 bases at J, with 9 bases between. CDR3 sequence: CASSLAGGETQYF. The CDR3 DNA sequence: TGTGCCAGCAGTTTAGCAGGGGGGGAGACCCAGTACTTC.